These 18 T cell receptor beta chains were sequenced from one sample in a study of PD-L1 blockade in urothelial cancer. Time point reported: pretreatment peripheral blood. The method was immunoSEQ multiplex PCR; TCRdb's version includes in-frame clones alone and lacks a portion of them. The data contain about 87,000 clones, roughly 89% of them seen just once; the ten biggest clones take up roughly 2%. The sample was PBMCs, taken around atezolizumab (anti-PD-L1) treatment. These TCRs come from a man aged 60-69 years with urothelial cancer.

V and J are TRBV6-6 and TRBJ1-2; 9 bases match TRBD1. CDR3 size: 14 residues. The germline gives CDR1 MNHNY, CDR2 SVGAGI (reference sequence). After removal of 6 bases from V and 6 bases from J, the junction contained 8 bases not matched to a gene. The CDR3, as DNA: TGTGCCAGCAGAATACAGGGGGCCTACCATGGCTACACCTTC. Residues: CASRIQGAYHGYTF.

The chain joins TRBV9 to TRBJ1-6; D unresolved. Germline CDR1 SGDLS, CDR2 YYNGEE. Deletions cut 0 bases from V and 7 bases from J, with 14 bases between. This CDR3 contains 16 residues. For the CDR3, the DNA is TGTGCCAGCAGCGTAGAAGCGGCTGGCGGCAATTCACCCCTCCACTTT. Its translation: CASSVEAAGGNSPLHF.

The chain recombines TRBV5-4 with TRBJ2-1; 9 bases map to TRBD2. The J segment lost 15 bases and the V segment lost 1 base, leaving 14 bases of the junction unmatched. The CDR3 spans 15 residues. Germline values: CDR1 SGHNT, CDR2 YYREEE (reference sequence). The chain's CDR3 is CASSLQGSGGSTLFF. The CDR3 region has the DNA TGTGCCAGCAGCTTGCAAGGTAGCGGGGGCTCGACTCTGTTCTTC.

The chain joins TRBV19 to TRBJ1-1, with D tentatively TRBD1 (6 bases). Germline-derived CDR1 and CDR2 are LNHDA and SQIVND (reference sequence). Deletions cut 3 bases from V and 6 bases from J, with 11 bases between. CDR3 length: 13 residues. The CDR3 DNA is TGTGCCAGTAGTATGAACAGGGATGCTGAAGCTTTCTTT. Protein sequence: CASSMNRDAEAFF.

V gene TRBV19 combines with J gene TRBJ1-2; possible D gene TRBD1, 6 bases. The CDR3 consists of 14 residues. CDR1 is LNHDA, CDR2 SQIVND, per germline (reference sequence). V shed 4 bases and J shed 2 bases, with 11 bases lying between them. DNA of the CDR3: TGTGCCAGTAGTAGGGCGCAGGGGAACTATGGCTACACCTTC. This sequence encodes CASSRAQGNYGYTF.

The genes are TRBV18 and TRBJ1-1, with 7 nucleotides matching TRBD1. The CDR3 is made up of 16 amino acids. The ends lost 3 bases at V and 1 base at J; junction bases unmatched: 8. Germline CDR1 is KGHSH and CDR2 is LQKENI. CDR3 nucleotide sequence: TGTGCCAGCTCACCCAACAGGGGCGAAGAGAACACTGAAGCTTTCTTT. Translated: CASSPNRGEENTEAFF.

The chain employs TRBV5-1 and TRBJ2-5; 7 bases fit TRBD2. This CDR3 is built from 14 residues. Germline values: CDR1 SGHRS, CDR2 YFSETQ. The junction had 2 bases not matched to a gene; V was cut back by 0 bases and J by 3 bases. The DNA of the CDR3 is TGCGCCAGCAGCTTGGAAACTAGCGAAGAGACCCAGTACTTC. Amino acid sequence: CASSLETSEETQYF.

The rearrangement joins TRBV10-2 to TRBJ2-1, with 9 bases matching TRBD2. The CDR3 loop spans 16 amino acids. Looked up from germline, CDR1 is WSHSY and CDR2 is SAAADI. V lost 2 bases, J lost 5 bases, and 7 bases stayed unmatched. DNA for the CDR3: TGCGCCAGCAGTGAGGGGCTAGCGGGGAGTCACAATGAGCAGTTCTTC. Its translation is CASSEGLAGSHNEQFF.

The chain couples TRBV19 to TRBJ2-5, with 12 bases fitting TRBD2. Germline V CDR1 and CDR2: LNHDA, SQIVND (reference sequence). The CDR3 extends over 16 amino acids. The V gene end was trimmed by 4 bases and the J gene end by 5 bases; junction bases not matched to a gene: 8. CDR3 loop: CASSRTLAGGRETQYF. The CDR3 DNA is TGTGCCAGTAGTAGAACCCTAGCGGGAGGGCGGGAGACCCAGTACTTC. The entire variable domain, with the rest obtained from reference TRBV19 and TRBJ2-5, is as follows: DGGITQSPKYLFRKEGQNVTLSCEQNLNHDAMYWYRQDPGQGLRLIYYSQIVNDFQKGDIAEGYSVSREKKESFPLTVTSAQKNPTAFYLCASSRTLAGGRETQYFGPGTRLLVL.

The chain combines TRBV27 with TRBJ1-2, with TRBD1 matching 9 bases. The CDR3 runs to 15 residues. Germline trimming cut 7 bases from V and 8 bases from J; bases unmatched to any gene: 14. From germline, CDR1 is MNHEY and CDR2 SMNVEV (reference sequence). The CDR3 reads CASNPGQGWGSGYTF. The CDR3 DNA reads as TGTGCCAGCAATCCAGGACAGGGGTGGGGTTCGGGCTACACCTTC.

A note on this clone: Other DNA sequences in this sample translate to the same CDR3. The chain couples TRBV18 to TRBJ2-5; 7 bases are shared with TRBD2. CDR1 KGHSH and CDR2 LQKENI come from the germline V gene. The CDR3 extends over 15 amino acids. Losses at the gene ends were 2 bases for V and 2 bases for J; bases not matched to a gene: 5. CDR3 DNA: TGTGCCAGCTCACCAATTACCGGGGGGCAAGAGACCCAGTACTTC. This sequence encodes CASSPITGGQETQYF.

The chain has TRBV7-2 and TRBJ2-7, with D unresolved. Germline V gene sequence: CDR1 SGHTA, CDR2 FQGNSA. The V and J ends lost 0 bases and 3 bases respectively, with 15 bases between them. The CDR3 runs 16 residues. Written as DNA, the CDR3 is TGTGCCAGCAGCTTAGCGCCGACTGTGACCAACTACGAGCAGTACTTC. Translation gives CASSLAPTVTNYEQYF.

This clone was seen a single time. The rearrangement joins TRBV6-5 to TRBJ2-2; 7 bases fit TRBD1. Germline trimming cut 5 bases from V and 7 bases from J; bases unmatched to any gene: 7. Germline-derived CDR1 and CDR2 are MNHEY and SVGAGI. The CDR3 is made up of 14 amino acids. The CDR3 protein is CASSPPGQLGELFF. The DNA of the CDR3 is TGTGCCAGCAGTCCCCCGGGACAGCTCGGGGAGCTGTTTTTT.

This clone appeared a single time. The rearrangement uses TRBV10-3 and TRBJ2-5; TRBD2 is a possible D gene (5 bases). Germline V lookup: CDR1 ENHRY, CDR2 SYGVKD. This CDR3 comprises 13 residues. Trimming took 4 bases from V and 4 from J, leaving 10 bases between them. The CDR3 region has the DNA TGTGCCATCAGTGCGGGGTCCGCAGAGACCCAGTACTTC. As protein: CAISAGSAETQYF.

CDR3 sequence: CASSQAGGSSYNEQFF. The DNA of the CDR3 is TGTGCCAGCAGCCAGGCGGGGGGAAGCTCCTACAATGAGCAGTTCTTC. V usage is TRBV7-6 and J usage is TRBJ2-1, with 8 bases lining up with TRBD2. Germline CDR1 and CDR2: SGHVS and FNYEAQ. CDR3 length: 16 residues. Trimming cost V 5 bases and J 0 bases; bases outside gene matches: 6.

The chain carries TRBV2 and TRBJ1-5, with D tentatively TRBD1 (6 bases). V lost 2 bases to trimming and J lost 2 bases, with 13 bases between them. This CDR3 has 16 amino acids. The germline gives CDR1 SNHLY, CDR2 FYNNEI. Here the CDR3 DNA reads TGTGCCAGCAGTGAATTTCGGACAGAGGGCAATCAGCCCCAGCATTTT. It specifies CASSEFRTEGNQPQHF.

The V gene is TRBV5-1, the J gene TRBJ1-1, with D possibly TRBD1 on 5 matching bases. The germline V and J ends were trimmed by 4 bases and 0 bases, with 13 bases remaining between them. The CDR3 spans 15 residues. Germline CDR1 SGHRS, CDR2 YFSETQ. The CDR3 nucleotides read TGCGCCAGCAGCGGAAGGGGCCTCATGAACACTGAAGCTTTCTTT. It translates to CASSGRGLMNTEAFF.

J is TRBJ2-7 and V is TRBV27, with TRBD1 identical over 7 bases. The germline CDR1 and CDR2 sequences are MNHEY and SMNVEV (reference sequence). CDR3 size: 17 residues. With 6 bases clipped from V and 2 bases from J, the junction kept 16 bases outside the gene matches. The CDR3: CASSLIFRTGQPYEQYF. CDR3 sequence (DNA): TGTGCCAGCAGCCTTATATTTAGGACAGGCCAACCCTACGAGCAGTACTTC.